This paragraph reports one T cell receptor beta chain. Antigen specificity is unknown. Sequenced by immunoSEQ multiplex PCR; TCRdb stores in-frame clones only, minus some. The sample yields some 50,000 clones, about four fifths seen once. This sample was taken from a study of OX40 agonist ivuxolimab in advanced cancers. Across the study: Earlier anti-PD-1, anti-PD-L1 or anti-CTLA-4 therapy was permitted; around 40% had received some.

Study-wide results and limits: CD4+ and CD8+ blood T cells expanded clonally by week 6 at 0.1 to 3.0 mg/kg.

V was trimmed by 0 bases and J by 6 bases, leaving 10 bases between them. The CDR3 is made up of 14 amino acids. From germline, CDR1 is LGHNA and CDR2 YNFKEQ. The sequencing here drew on CD4+ or CD8+ T cells sorted from blood, taken in a trial of the OX40 agonist ivuxolimab. The TCR was taken from an adult with an advanced solid tumor such as melanoma, head and neck, liver or kidney cancer. The chain couples TRBV4-2 to TRBJ2-3; D remains unclear. The CDR3 is CASSQDWVVDTQYF. In DNA form, the CDR3 reads TGTGCCAGCAGCCAAGATTGGGTCGTGGATACGCAGTATTTT.